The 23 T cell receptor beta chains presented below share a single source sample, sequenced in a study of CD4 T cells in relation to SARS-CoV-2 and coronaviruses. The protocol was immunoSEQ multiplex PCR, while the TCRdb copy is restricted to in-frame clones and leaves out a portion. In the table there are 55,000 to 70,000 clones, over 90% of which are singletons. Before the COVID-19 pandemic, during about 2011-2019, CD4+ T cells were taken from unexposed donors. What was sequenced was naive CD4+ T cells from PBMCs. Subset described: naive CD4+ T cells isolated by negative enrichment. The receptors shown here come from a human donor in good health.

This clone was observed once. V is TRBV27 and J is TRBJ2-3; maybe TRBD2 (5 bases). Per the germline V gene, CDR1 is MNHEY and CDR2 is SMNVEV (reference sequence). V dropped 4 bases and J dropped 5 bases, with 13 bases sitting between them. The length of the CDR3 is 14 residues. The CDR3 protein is CASSSPSTKDTQYF. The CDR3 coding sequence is TGTGCCAGCAGTTCCCCTAGCACTAAAGATACGCAGTATTTT.

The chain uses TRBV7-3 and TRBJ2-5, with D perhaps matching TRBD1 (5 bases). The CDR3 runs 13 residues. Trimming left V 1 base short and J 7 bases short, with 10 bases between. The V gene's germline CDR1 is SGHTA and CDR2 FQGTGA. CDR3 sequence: CASSLKDQGTQYF. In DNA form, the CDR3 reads TGTGCCAGCAGCTTAAAGGATCAGGGGACCCAGTACTTC.

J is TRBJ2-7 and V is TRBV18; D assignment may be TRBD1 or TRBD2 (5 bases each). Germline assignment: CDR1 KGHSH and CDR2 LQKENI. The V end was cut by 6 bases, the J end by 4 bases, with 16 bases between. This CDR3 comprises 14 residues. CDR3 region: CASSGNRGEYEQYF. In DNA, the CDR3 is TGTGCCAGCTCCGGGAATAGGGGAGAGTACGAGCAGTACTTC.

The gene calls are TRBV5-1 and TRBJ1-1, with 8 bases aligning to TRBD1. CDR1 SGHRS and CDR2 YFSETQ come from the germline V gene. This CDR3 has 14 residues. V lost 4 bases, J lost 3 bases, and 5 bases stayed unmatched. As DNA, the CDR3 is TGCGCCAGCAGCAAAGGACAGGGATACACTGAAGCTTTCTTT. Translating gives CASSKGQGYTEAFF.

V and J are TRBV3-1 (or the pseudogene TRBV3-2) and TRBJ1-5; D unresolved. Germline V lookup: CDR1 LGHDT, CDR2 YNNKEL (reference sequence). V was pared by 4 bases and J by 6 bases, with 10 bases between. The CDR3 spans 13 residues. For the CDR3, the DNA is TGTGCCAGCAGCCCCAGTGGCGCTCAGCCCCAGCATTTT. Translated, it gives CASSPSGAQPQHF.

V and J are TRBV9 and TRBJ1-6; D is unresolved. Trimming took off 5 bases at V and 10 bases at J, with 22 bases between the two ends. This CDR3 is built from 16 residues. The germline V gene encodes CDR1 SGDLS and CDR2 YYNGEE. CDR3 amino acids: CASSPRSTANGSPLHF. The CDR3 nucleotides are TGTGCCAGCAGTCCTAGGTCTACCGCCAATGGATCACCCCTCCACTTT.

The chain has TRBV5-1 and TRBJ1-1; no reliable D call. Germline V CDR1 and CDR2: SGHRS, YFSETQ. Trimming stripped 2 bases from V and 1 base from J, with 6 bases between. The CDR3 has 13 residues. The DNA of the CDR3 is TGCGCCAGCAGCTTTCAGGCGAACACTGAAGCTTTCTTT. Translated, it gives CASSFQANTEAFF.

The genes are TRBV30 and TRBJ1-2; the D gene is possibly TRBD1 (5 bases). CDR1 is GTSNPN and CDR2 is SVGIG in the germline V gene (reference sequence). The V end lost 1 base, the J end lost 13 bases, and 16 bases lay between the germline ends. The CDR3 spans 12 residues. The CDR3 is CAWSAGLPGGTF. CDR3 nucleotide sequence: TGTGCCTGGAGTGCAGGACTCCCCGGGGGCACCTTC. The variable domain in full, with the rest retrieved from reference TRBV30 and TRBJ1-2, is SQTIHQWPATLVQPVGSPLSLECTVEGTSNPNLYWYRQAAGRGLQLLFYSVGIGQISSEVPQNLSASRPQDRQFILSSKKLLLSDSGFYLCAWSAGLPGGTFGSGTRLTVV.

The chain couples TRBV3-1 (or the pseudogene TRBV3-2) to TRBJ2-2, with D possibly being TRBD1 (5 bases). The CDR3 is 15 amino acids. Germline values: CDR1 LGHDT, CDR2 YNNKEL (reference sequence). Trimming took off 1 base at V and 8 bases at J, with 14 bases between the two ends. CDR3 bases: TGTGCCAGCAGCCAAGTTGGACACCGCAGAGGGGAGCTGTTTTTT. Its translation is CASSQVGHRRGELFF.

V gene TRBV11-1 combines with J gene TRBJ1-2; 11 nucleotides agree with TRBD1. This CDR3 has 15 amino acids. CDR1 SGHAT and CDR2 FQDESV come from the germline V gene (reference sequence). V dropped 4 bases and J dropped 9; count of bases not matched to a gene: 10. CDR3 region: CASSWTLGQGASYTF. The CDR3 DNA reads TGTGCCAGCAGCTGGACGCTCGGACAGGGGGCGAGCTACACCTTC.

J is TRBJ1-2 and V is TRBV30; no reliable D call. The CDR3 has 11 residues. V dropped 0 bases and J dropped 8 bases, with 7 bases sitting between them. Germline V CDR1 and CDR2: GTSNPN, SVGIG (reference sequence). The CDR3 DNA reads TGTGCCTGGAGTGTACGAAAAGGCTACACCTTC. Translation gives CAWSVRKGYTF.

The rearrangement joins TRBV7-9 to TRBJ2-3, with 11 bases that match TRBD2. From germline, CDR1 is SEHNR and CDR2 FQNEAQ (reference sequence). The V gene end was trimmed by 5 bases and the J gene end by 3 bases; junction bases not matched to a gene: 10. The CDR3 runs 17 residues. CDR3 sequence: CASSDDTSGSLTDTQYF. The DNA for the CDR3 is TGTGCCAGCAGCGATGACACTAGCGGGAGTTTAACAGATACGCAGTATTTT.

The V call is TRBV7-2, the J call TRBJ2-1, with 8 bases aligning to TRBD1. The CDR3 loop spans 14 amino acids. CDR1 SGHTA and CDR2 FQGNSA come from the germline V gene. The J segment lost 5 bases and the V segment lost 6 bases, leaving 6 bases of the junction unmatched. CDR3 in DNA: TGTGCCAGCAGGAGGGGGGACAGGAACAATGAGCAGTTCTTC. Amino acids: CASRRGDRNNEQFF.

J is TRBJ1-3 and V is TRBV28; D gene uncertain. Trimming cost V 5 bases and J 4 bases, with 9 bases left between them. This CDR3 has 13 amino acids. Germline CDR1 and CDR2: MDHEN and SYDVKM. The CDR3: CASSPFKGNTIYF. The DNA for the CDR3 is TGTGCCAGCAGTCCATTCAAAGGAAACACCATATATTTT.

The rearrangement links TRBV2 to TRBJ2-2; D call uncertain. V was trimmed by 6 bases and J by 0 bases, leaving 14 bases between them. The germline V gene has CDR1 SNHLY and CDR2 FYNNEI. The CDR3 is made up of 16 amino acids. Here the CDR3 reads CASSLLGTTNTGELFF. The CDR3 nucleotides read TGTGCCAGCAGCCTTCTAGGAACGACGAACACCGGGGAGCTGTTTTTT.

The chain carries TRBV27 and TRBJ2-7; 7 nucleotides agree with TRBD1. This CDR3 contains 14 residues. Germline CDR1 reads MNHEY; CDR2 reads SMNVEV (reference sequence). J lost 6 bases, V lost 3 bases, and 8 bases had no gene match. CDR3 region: CASSFWDRSSEQYF. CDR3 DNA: TGTGCCAGCAGTTTCTGGGACAGATCAAGCGAGCAGTACTTC.

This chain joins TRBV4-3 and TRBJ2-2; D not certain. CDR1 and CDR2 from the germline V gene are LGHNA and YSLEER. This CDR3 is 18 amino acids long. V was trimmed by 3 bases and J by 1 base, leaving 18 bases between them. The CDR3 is CASSQGALGGVNTGELFF. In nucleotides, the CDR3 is TGCGCCAGCAGCCAGGGTGCCCTGGGTGGGGTGAACACCGGGGAGCTGTTTTTT.

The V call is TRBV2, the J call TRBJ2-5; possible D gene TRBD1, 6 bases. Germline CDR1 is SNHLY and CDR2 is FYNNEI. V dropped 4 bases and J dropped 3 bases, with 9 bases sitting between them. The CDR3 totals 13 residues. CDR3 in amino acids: CASSAGQKETQYF. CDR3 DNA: TGTGCCAGCAGTGCAGGACAGAAAGAGACCCAGTACTTC.

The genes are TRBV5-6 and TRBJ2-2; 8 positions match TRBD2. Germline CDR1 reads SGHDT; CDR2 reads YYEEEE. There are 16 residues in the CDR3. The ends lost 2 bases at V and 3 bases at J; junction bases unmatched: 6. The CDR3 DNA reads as TGTGCCAGCAGCTTAGGACTAGCTAGGGACACCGGGGAGCTGTTTTTT. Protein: CASSLGLARDTGELFF.

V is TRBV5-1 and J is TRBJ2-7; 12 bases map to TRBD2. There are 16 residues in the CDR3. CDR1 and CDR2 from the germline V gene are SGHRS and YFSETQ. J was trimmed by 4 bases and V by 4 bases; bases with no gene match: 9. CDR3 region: CASSPSTLAGGYEQYF. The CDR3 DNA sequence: TGCGCCAGCAGCCCTTCGACTCTAGCGGGAGGGTACGAGCAGTACTTC.

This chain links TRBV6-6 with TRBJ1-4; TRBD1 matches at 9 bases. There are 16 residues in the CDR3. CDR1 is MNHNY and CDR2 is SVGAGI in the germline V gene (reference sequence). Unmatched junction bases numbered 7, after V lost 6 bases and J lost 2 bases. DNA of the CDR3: TGTGCCAGCAGAGAACGCGGACAGGGGACTAATGAAAAACTGTTTTTT. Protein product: CASRERGQGTNEKLFF.

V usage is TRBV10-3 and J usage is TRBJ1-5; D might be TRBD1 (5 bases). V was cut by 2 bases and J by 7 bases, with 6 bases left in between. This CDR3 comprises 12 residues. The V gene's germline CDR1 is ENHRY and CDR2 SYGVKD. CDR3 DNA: TGTGCCATCAGTGAGGGGGGGCAGCCCCAGCATTTT. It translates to CAISEGGQPQHF.

The CDR3 DNA reads as TGTGCCAGCAGCTTGGCCCAGACACAAACCGGTGAGCAGTTCTTC. Its translation: CASSLAQTQTGEQFF. The chain recombines TRBV5-4 with TRBJ2-1; the D is unclear. The length of the CDR3 is 15 residues. The V gene's germline CDR1 is SGHNT and CDR2 YYREEE (reference sequence). Deletions cut 0 bases from V and 9 bases from J, with 16 bases between.